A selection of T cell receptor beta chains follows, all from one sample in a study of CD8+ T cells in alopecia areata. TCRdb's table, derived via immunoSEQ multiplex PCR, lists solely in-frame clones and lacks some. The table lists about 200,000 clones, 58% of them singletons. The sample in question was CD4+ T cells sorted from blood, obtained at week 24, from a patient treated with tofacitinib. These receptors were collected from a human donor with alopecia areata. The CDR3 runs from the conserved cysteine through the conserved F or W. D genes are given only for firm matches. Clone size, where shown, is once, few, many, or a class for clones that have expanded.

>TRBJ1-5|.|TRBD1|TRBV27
CATQSGQGPNQPQHF
TGTGCCACTCAATCGGGACAGGGGCCCAATCAGCCCCAGCATTTT
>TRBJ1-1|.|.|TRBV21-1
CASSKGESGTAFF
TGTGCCAGCAGCAAAGGTGAGTCGGGTACAGCTTTCTTT
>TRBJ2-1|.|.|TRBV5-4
CASSLAKGPNEQFF
TGTGCCAGCAGCTTGGCCAAGGGCCCAAATGAGCAGTTCTTC
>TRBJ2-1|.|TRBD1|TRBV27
CASSFWEDRGQGEQFF
TGTGCCAGCAGTTTTTGGGAGGACAGGGGGCAGGGTGAGCAGTTCTTC
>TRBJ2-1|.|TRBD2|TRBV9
CASSGGTSGGRDYNEQFF
TGTGCCAGCAGCGGAGGGACTAGCGGGGGGCGCGATTACAATGAGCAGTTCTTC
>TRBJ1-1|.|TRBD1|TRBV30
CAWDRGLGTEAFF
TGTGCCTGGGACAGGGGTCTGGGAACTGAAGCTTTCTTT
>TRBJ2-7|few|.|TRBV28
CASRNWTATYEQYF
TGTGCCAGCAGAAACTGGACCGCCACCTACGAGCAGTACTTC
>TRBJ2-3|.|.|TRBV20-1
CSAIGADTQYF
TGCAGTGCTATTGGAGCAGATACGCAGTATTTT
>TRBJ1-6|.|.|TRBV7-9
CASSDRWDSPLHF
TGTGCCAGCAGCGACCGGTGGGATTCACCCCTCCACTTT
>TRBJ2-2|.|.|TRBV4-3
CASSQDSLGELFF
TGCGCCAGCAGCCAAGACTCTTTGGGAGAGCTGTTTTTT
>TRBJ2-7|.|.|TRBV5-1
CASSLRADEQYF
TGCGCCAGCAGCTTGCGGGCGGACGAGCAGTACTTC
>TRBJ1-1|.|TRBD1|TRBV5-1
CASSTHLGGSMNTEAFF
TGCGCCAGCAGCACCCACTTAGGGGGCAGCATGAACACTGAAGCTTTCTTT
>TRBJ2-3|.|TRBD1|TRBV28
CASSPGGQGTDTQYF
TGTGCCAGCAGCCCCGGGGGACAGGGCACAGATACGCAGTATTTT
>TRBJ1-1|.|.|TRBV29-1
CSVAPNTEAFF
TGCAGCGTTGCGCCGAACACTGAAGCTTTCTTT
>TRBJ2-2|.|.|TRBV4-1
CASSQVPSGNTGELFF
TGCGCCAGCAGCCAAGTGCCCAGCGGGAACACCGGGGAGCTGTTTTTT
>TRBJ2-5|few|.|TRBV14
CASSLEARETQYF
TGTGCCAGCAGCCTAGAAGCGCGGGAGACCCAGTACTTC
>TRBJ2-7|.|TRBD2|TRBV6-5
CASGFGGSSYEQYF
TGTGCCAGCGGCTTCGGGGGGTCCTCCTACGAGCAGTACTTC
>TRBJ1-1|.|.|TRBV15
CATSSKQNTEAFF
TGTGCCACCAGCAGCAAACAGAACACTGAAGCTTTCTTT
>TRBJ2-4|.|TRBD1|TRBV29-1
CSVGQEAKNIQYF
TGCAGCGTCGGACAGGAGGCCAAAAACATTCAGTACTTC
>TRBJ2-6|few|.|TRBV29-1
CSVEGPPSLGANVLTF
TGCAGCGTTGAGGGTCCCCCCTCTCTGGGGGCCAACGTCCTGACTTTC
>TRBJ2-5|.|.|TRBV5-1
CASSSWTPPETQYF
TGCGCCAGCAGCTCCTGGACTCCGCCGGAGACCCAGTACTTC
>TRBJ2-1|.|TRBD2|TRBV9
CASSAGGTYNEQFF
TGTGCCAGCAGCGCCGGGGGGACCTACAATGAGCAGTTCTTC
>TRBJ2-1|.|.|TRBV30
CAWTRRGNEQFF
TGTGCCTGGACAAGGAGGGGCAATGAGCAGTTCTTC
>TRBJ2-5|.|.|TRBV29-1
CSVGDGPWETQYF
TGCAGCGTTGGGGATGGCCCATGGGAGACCCAGTACTTC
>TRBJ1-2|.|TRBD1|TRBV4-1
CASSQGQGYGYTF
TGCGCCAGCAGCCAAGGACAGGGCTATGGCTACACCTTC
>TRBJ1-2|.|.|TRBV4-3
CASSQEPQVPGYTF
TGCGCCAGCAGCCAAGAACCGCAGGTCCCTGGCTACACCTTC
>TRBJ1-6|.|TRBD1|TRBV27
CASSALTGTGNSPLHF
TGTGCCAGCAGCGCACTTACCGGGACAGGAAATTCACCCCTCCACTTT
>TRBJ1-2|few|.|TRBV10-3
CAITSGNYGYTF
TGTGCCATCACCAGCGGAAACTATGGCTACACCTTC
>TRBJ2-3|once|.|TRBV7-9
CASGRSTDTQYF
TGTGCCAGCGGTAGGAGCACAGATACGCAGTATTTT
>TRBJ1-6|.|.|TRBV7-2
CASSLGRPNSPLHF
TGTGCCAGCAGCTTGGGGAGACCCAATTCACCCCTCCACTTT
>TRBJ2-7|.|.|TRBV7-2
CASSLAYTLRQQPGEQYF
TGTGCCAGCAGCTTAGCGTACACACTCCGACAGCAGCCGGGTGAGCAGTACTTC
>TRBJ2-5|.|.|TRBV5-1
CASMLLGAGTETQYF
TGCGCCAGCATGCTTCTTGGGGCGGGTACGGAGACCCAGTACTTC
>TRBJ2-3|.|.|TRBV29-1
CSVVVRAGTDTQYF
TGCAGCGTTGTCGTGAGGGCTGGCACAGATACGCAGTATTTT
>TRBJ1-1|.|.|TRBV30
CAWSQQNTEAFF
TGTGCCTGGAGTCAGCAGAACACTGAAGCTTTCTTT
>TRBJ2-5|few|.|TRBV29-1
CSVRDGTQETQYF
TGCAGCGTCCGGGACGGAACCCAAGAGACCCAGTACTTC
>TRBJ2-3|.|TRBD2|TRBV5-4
CASSAGKRERTDTQYF
TGTGCCAGCAGCGCGGGAAAGCGGGAGCGCACAGATACGCAGTATTTT
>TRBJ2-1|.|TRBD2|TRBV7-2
CASSPVAGAYNEQFF
TGTGCCAGCAGCCCCGTAGCGGGAGCCTACAATGAGCAGTTCTTC
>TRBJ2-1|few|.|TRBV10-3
CATQIGGGNEQFF
TGTGCCACCCAGATCGGAGGTGGCAATGAGCAGTTCTTC
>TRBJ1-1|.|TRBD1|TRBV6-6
CASRRPGQFVTEAFF
TGTGCCAGCAGGCGACCGGGACAGTTCGTCACTGAAGCTTTCTTT
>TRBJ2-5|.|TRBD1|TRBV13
CASSSDRQETQYF
TGTGCCAGCAGCTCGGACAGGCAGGAGACCCAGTACTTC
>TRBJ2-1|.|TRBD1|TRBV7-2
CASSFTGTGRYNEQFF
TGTGCCAGCAGCTTTACCGGGACAGGACGTTACAATGAGCAGTTCTTC
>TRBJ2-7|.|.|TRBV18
CASSPSKGQSYEQYF
TGTGCCAGCTCACCATCAAAAGGGCAGTCCTACGAGCAGTACTTC
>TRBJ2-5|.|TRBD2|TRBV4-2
CASSQGGLAGRSQETQYF
TGTGCCAGCAGCCAAGGCGGACTAGCGGGAAGGAGCCAAGAGACCCAGTACTTC
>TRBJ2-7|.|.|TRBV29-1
CSVTKGQHEQYF
TGCAGCGTTACTAAAGGACAGCACGAGCAGTACTTC
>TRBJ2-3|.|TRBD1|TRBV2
CASLQGASTDTQYF
TGTGCCAGTTTACAGGGGGCTAGCACAGATACGCAGTATTTT
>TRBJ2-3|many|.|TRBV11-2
CASSLGQRLQYF
TGTGCCAGCAGCTTAGGACAACGGCTCCAGTATTTT
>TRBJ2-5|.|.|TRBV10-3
CATIPGGGETQYF
TGTGCCACCATCCCCGGGGGAGGAGAGACCCAGTACTTC
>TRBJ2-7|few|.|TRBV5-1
CASSLEATRLHF
TGCGCCAGCAGCTTGGAGGCTACCCGCCTGCACTTC
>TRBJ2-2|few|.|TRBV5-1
CASSQMGPTTGELFF
TGCGCCAGCAGCCAAATGGGACCGACGACCGGGGAGCTGTTTTTT
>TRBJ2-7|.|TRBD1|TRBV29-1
CSVIGQGSYEQYF
TGCAGCGTGATCGGACAGGGTTCCTACGAGCAGTACTTC
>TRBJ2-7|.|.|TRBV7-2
CASSLESSREQYF
TGTGCCAGCAGCTTAGAGAGTTCGAGAGAGCAGTACTTC